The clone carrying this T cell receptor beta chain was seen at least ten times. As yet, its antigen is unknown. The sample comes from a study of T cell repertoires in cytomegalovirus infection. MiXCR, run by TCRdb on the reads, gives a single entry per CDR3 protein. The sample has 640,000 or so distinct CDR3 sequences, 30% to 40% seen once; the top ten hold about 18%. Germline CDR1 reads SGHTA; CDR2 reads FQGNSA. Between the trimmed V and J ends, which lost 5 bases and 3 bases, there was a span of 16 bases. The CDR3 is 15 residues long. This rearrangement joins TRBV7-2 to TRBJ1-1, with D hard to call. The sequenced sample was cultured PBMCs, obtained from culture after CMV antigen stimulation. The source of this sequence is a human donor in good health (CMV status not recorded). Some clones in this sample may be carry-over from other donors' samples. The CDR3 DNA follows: TGTGCCAGCAGCCCACGGGTCCCGAGGGACACTGAAGCTTTCTTT. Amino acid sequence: CASSPRVPRDTEAFF.